One TCR beta chain is described in this entry. The CDR3 runs to 16 residues. The data belong to a study of T-cell memory formation after mild COVID-19. Researchers used 5'RACE with constant-segment primers to make TCR alpha and TCR beta cDNA libraries that carry sample barcodes and UMIs. TCRdb analysed the 5' RACE reads with MiXCR anew, one entry per CDR3 protein. The table lists about 350,000 distinct CDR3 sequences, roughly 15% of them singletons. This chain links TRBV21-1 with TRBJ1-3. TRBV21-1 is given as a pseudogene. This receptor was obtained from a man aged 18-30 years who had mild COVID-19 (a few samples of this study predate the infection). Cell type and time point are not known. Sequenced sample: PBMCs or a T cell subset sorted from them (not recorded which). The CDR3 region is CASSRGGPSSGNTIYF. DNA of the CDR3: TGTGCCAGCAGCAGGGGGGGGCCCTCCTCAGGAAACACCATATATTTT.